Below are 9 T cell receptor beta chains sequenced from a single sample in a study of immunodeficiency. TCRdb's copy holds only in-frame clones and misses some; the assay was immunoSEQ multiplex PCR. This table holds nearly 3,500 clones, 89% found once. Source material: CD8+ T cells from blood. These receptors were taken from a human donor in good health.

This chain joins TRBV19 and TRBJ2-1, with D unclear. Trimming stripped 9 bases from V and 7 bases from J, with 13 bases between. Germline V CDR1 and CDR2: LNHDA, SQIVND (reference sequence). CDR3 size: 12 residues. The DNA for the CDR3 is TGTGCCAGCGAATCGGTAGGGAATGAGCAGTTCTTC. As protein: CASESVGNEQFF.

The chain has TRBV27 and TRBJ1-1; possibly TRBD1 for D (6 bases). V shed 7 bases and J shed 3 bases, with 15 bases lying between them. Germline-derived CDR1 and CDR2 are MNHEY and SMNVEV (reference sequence). The CDR3 has 14 residues. In nucleotides, the CDR3 is TGTGCCAGCATTGACAGGACGGGGTACACTGAAGCTTTCTTT. Translated: CASIDRTGYTEAFF.

V and J are TRBV27 and TRBJ1-1, with D possibly TRBD1 on 6 matching bases. CDR1 is MNHEY and CDR2 is SMNVEV in the germline V gene (reference sequence). Trimming removed 4 bases from V and 0 bases from J, with 12 bases in between. The CDR3 covers 15 residues. The CDR3 sequence: CASSSTGALNTEAFF. The CDR3 DNA sequence: TGTGCCAGCAGTTCCACGGGGGCACTGAACACTGAAGCTTTCTTT.

This chain uses TRBV12-3 or TRBV12-4 with TRBJ2-3, with unresolved D. The CDR3 extends over 12 amino acids. Trimming took off 5 bases at V and 2 bases at J, with 5 bases between the two ends. The CDR3 nucleotides are TGTGCCAGCAGTAACTTCACAGATACGCAGTATTTT. Translated: CASSNFTDTQYF.

This chain joins TRBV7-3 and TRBJ2-3; D gene ambiguous. V was cut by 6 bases and J by 0 bases, with 7 bases left in between. This CDR3 has 13 amino acids. The germline CDR1 and CDR2 sequences are SGHTA and FQGTGA. The CDR3 sequence is CASRHGSTDTQYF. DNA of the CDR3: TGTGCCAGCAGACATGGGAGCACAGATACGCAGTATTTT.

The chain carries TRBV28 and TRBJ2-5; TRBD2 might be the D (7 bases). The V end was cut by 10 bases, the J end by 8 bases, with 20 bases between. The germline CDR1 and CDR2 sequences are MDHEN and SYDVKM. CDR3 size: 13 residues. The CDR3 protein is CATEGGLLETQYF. The CDR3 region has the DNA TGTGCCACAGAGGGGGGGCTCCTTGAAACCCAGTACTTC.

This rearrangement joins TRBV9 to TRBJ2-4; D is uncertain. CDR1 is SGDLS, CDR2 YYNGEE, per germline. The CDR3 has 13 amino acids. V was shortened by 0 bases and J by 8 bases, with 9 bases between the two germline ends. The CDR3 DNA sequence: TGTGCCAGCAGCGTAGGGGTGGCGGACATTCAGTACTTC. Its translation: CASSVGVADIQYF.

The CDR3 DNA sequence: TGTGCCAGCAGCTTAGCATGGACAGGGGGCGATCAGCCCCAGCATTTT. Amino acid sequence: CASSLAWTGGDQPQHF. V and J are TRBV7-8 and TRBJ1-5, with 11 bases that match TRBD1. The trim removed 0 bases at V and 5 bases at J, leaving 3 bases unmatched. CDR3 length: 16 amino acids. From germline, CDR1 is SGHVS and CDR2 FQNEAQ.

The gene calls are TRBV9 and TRBJ2-5; tentatively, D is TRBD1 or TRBD2 (6 bases each). The CDR3 covers 17 residues. Trimming shortened V by 0 bases and J by 4 bases, and 19 bases separated the two germline ends. CDR1 is SGDLS and CDR2 is YYNGEE in the germline V gene. The CDR3, as DNA: TGTGCCAGCAGCGTAGCTGGGGGGCAGGGGCTACGAGAGACCCAGTACTTC. This sequence encodes CASSVAGGQGLRETQYF.